This TCR beta chain was found in a study of OX40 agonist ivuxolimab in advanced cancers. Study-wide background: Patients were treated with ivuxolimab, an agonistic anti-OX40 (CD134) antibody.

Profiling relied on immunoSEQ multiplex PCR, and the TCRdb table lists in-frame clones only, not all of them. The repertoire holds 14,000 or so clones, with roughly three quarters as singletons. V gave up 2 bases and J gave up 7 bases; unmatched junction bases: 22. Germline lookup yields CDR1 SGHVS and CDR2 FQNEAQ. The CDR3 has 20 amino acids. Comment on this clone: The antigen is not known.

Study findings and constraints: More expanded clones were found, on average, in CD8+ than in CD4+ T cells. Some nonresponders additionally presented with little normalized T-cell clonal expansion.

This clonotype originated in an adult with an advanced solid tumor such as melanoma, head and neck, liver or kidney cancer. The genes are TRBV7-8 and TRBJ1-5; the match to TRBD1 covers 8 bases. Source: CD4+ or CD8+ T cells sorted from blood, taken in a trial of the OX40 agonist ivuxolimab. CDR3 residues: CASSLSGGVLGGLEDQPQHF. The CDR3, as DNA: TGTGCCAGCAGCTTATCAGGGGGCGTCTTGGGTGGGTTGGAGGACCAGCCCCAGCATTTT. Drawing the rest from reference TRBV7-8 and TRBJ1-5, the complete variable domain is GAGVSQSPRYKVAKRGQDVALRCDPISGHVSLFWYQQALGQGPEFLTYFQNEAQLDKSGLPSDRFFAERPEGSVSTLKIQRTQQEDSAVYLCASSLSGGVLGGLEDQPQHFGDGTRLSIL.